A single sample gave rise to the 30 T cell receptor beta chains below, sequenced in a study of shared clonotypes between healthy human individuals. Sequencing was performed with immunoSEQ multiplex PCR; in TCRdb, only in-frame clones are kept and a portion is missing. The sample lists some 1 million clones; about 74% were seen once. The sequenced sample consisted of memory CD4+ T cells sorted from blood. Subset denoted: CD45RA-negative fraction. Receptor source: a man between 18 and 35 years old in good health.

V is TRBV5-1 and J is TRBJ2-2, with D hard to call. The V gene lost 2 bases and the J gene lost 0 bases, with 11 bases spanning the gap. Germline-derived CDR1 and CDR2 are SGHRS and YFSETQ. The CDR3 is 16 residues long. CDR3 sequence: CASSLPEQSNTGELFF. CDR3 DNA sequence: TGCGCCAGCAGCTTACCGGAACAGTCGAACACCGGGGAGCTGTTTTTT. Combining the CDR3 with reference TRBV5-1 and TRBJ2-2 gives the whole variable domain KAGVTQTPRYLIKTRGQQVTLSCSPISGHRSVSWYQQTPGQGLQFLFEYFSETQRNKGNFPGRFSGRQFSNSRSEMNVSTLELGDSALYLCASSLPEQSNTGELFFGEGSRLTVL.

This clone was counted a few times. The V call is TRBV6-1, the J call TRBJ1-2, with a tentative D call TRBD1 (6 bases). Per the germline V gene, CDR1 is MNHNS and CDR2 is SASEGT. V shed 2 bases and J shed 6 bases, with 22 bases lying between them. This CDR3 region has 17 residues. CDR3 in amino acids: CASSERGDSRGRDGYTF. As DNA, the CDR3 is TGTGCCAGCAGTGAACGGGGCGATAGCAGGGGAAGGGATGGCTACACCTTC.

The chain combines TRBV18 with TRBJ1-4; 7 bases match TRBD1. Germline V gene data show CDR1 as KGHSH and CDR2 as LQKENI. Losses at the gene ends were 2 bases for V and 6 bases for J; bases not matched to a gene: 15. There are 18 residues in the CDR3. The DNA of the CDR3 is TGTGCCAGCTCACCAGACGCTCGGAGTGGTCAGGGGGATGAAAAACTGTTTTTT. Its protein product is CASSPDARSGQGDEKLFF.

The chain couples TRBV5-1 to TRBJ2-3, with D uncertain. The germline CDR1 and CDR2 sequences are SGHRS and YFSETQ. The V gene lost 1 base and the J gene lost 6 bases, with 6 bases spanning the gap. The CDR3 totals 12 residues. The CDR3 loop is CASSLHPDTQYF. Here the CDR3 DNA reads TGCGCCAGCAGCTTGCACCCGGATACGCAGTATTTT. Together with reference TRBV5-1 and TRBJ2-3, the CDR3 gives the full variable domain: KAGVTQTPRYLIKTRGQQVTLSCSPISGHRSVSWYQQTPGQGLQFLFEYFSETQRNKGNFPGRFSGRQFSNSRSEMNVSTLELGDSALYLCASSLHPDTQYFGPGTRLTVL.

The rearrangement joins TRBV28 to TRBJ1-1; 7 bases match TRBD1. Germline values: CDR1 MDHEN, CDR2 SYDVKM. V dropped 0 bases and J dropped 1; count of bases not matched to a gene: 2. The CDR3 spans 15 residues. As DNA, the CDR3 is TGTGCCAGCAGTTTATGGGCAGGGGGGAACACTGAAGCTTTCTTT. Translated, it gives CASSLWAGGNTEAFF.

DNA of the CDR3: TGTGCTACCGGGACAGGGTACGAGCAGTACTTC. Translation: CATGTGYEQYF. This rearrangement joins TRBV7-7 to TRBJ2-7; 9 bases agree with TRBD1. In germline, CDR1 is SSHAT, CDR2 FNYEAQ (reference sequence). The CDR3 runs to 11 residues.

A note on this clone: The sample carries other DNA sequences with the same CDR3. The chain couples TRBV6-5 to TRBJ1-5; TRBD1 is a possible D gene (5 bases). Trimming removed 0 bases at V and 4 bases at J, with 7 bases between. The CDR3 is made up of 14 amino acids. The V gene's germline CDR1 is MNHEY and CDR2 SVGAGI. In nucleotides, the CDR3 is TGTGCCAGCAGTTACTCAGGGGTAAATCAGCCCCAGCATTTT. This codes for CASSYSGVNQPQHF.

The rearrangement links TRBV5-5 to TRBJ2-7; D remains unclear. Looked up from germline, CDR1 is SGHKS and CDR2 is YYEKEE (reference sequence). Trimming removed 1 base from V and 10 bases from J, with 24 bases in between. CDR3 size: 16 residues. This CDR3 reads CASSLSFGTEAVEQYF. Here the CDR3 DNA reads TGTGCCAGCAGCTTGTCATTCGGTACAGAGGCTGTGGAACAGTACTTC.

The rearrangement joins TRBV10-1 to TRBJ2-2; D is perhaps TRBD2 (5 bases). V was trimmed by 6 bases and J by 3 bases, leaving 11 bases between them. CDR1 is WNHNN and CDR2 is SYGVQD in the germline V gene (reference sequence). CDR3 length: 14 amino acids. CDR3 protein: CASSPTRYTGELFF. CDR3 DNA: TGCGCCAGCAGCCCCACTAGATACACCGGGGAGCTGTTTTTT.

Turning to this clone: A read error may be the cause here, since a much bigger clone is one base away. The chain uses TRBV7-9 and TRBJ2-2; D gene ambiguous. In germline, CDR1 is SEHNR, CDR2 FQNEAQ (reference sequence). The CDR3 totals 13 residues. V was pared by 5 bases and J by 4 bases, with 8 bases between. Here the CDR3 reads CASSRLTTGELFF. CDR3 nucleotides: TGTGCCAGCAGCCGTCTAACCACCGGGGAGCTGTTTTTT.

The V and J genes are TRBV14 and TRBJ2-5; 9 bases map to TRBD2. The CDR3 runs to 16 residues. V shed 1 base and J 3 bases; nucleotides not matched to a gene: 6. CDR1 and CDR2 from the germline V gene are SGHDN and FVKESK. The CDR3 nucleotides read TGTGCCAGCAGCCAAGGGGAACTAGCGGGTAAAGAGACCCAGTACTTC. Protein: CASSQGELAGKETQYF. Combining the CDR3 with reference TRBV14 and TRBJ2-5 gives the whole variable domain EAGVTQFPSHSVIEKGQTVTLRCDPISGHDNLYWYRRVMGKEIKFLLHFVKESKQDESGMPNNRFLAERTGGTYSTLKVQPAELEDSGVYFCASSQGELAGKETQYFGPGTRLLVL.

V is TRBV4-1 and J is TRBJ1-6; unclear D gene. Trimming shortened V by 0 bases and J by 12 bases, and 9 bases separated the two germline ends. The CDR3 runs to 13 residues. From germline, CDR1 is MGHRA and CDR2 YSYEKL. CDR3 sequence reads: CASSQEGDLPLHF. The CDR3 bases are TGCGCCAGCAGCCAAGAGGGCGACTTACCCCTCCACTTT.

The chain combines TRBV5-1 with TRBJ2-5; possible D gene TRBD1, 6 bases. The CDR3 extends over 15 amino acids. In germline, CDR1 is SGHRS, CDR2 YFSETQ. Trimming shortened V by 0 bases and J by 3 bases, and 12 bases separated the two germline ends. CDR3 DNA: TGCGCCAGCAGCTTGGGGGGGACAAATGAAGAGACCCAGTACTTC. Protein sequence: CASSLGGTNEETQYF.

The chain recombines TRBV2 with TRBJ2-1; tentatively, D is TRBD1 (5 bases). The CDR3 runs to 13 residues. V shed 3 bases and J shed 8 bases, with 11 bases lying between them. Germline loops: CDR1 SNHLY, CDR2 FYNNEI. CDR3 sequence (DNA): TGTGCCAGCAGTGACGACAGTATCCATGAGCAGTTCTTC. Translating gives CASSDDSIHEQFF.

This clone was counted a single time. This rearrangement joins TRBV2 to TRBJ1-1; TRBD1 agrees at 8 bases. Germline V CDR1 and CDR2: SNHLY, FYNNEI. The ends lost 1 base at V and 6 bases at J; junction bases unmatched: 1. This CDR3 has 13 amino acids. CDR3 region: CASSEDRGSEAFF. CDR3 coding DNA: TGTGCCAGCAGTGAAGACAGGGGGTCTGAAGCTTTCTTT.

Here the CDR3 DNA reads TGTGCCAGCGGAGGAGGGGATGCATTCTATGGCTACACCTTC. This sequence encodes CASGGGDAFYGYTF. The V gene is TRBV6-5, the J gene TRBJ1-2; the D gene is possibly TRBD1 (5 bases). The CDR3 is 14 residues long. V was pared by 8 bases and J by 4 bases, with 17 bases between. Germline lookup yields CDR1 MNHEY and CDR2 SVGAGI.

A few counts support this clone. The chain uses TRBV6-5 and TRBJ1-6; 7 bases are a match to TRBD1. CDR1 is MNHEY and CDR2 is SVGAGI in the germline V gene. V shed 0 bases and J 13 bases; nucleotides not matched to a gene: 9. The CDR3 spans 15 residues. CDR3 region: CASSYSWQGGTPLHF. CDR3 sequence (DNA): TGTGCCAGCAGTTACTCGTGGCAGGGGGGAACGCCCCTCCACTTT.

The chain carries TRBV21-1 and TRBJ2-2; TRBD1 is taken as the D call from the table, unchecked against the DNA. TRBV21-1 is annotated as a pseudogene. There are 16 residues in the CDR3. CDR3 nucleotide sequence: TGTGCCAGCAGCAAGAGACCAGGGGTTTGGACCGGGGAGCTGTTTTTT. It specifies CASSKRPGVWTGELFF.

This chain joins TRBV10-3 and TRBJ1-2; 9 bases agree with TRBD1. Germline V gene data show CDR1 as ENHRY and CDR2 as SYGVKD. V shed 2 bases and J 8 bases; nucleotides not matched to a gene: 3. This CDR3 contains 13 residues. The CDR3 is CAISEGGTGGYTF. Written as DNA, the CDR3 is TGTGCCATCAGTGAGGGTGGGACAGGGGGCTACACCTTC.

CDR3 sequence reads: CASSETPRRETQYF. The CDR3 nucleotides read TGCGCCAGCAGTGAGACCCCTAGAAGGGAGACCCAGTACTTC. The chain is built from TRBV10-1 and TRBJ2-5, with unresolved D. Germline values: CDR1 WNHNN, CDR2 SYGVQD (reference sequence). Trimming left V 2 bases short and J 5 bases short, with 12 bases between. CDR3 size: 14 residues.

This chain uses TRBV5-1 with TRBJ2-5; no reliable D call. Germline V gene sequence: CDR1 SGHRS, CDR2 YFSETQ. CDR3 size: 12 residues. V gave up 4 bases and J gave up 5 bases, with 9 bases separating them. The CDR3 sequence: CASSVGMETQYF. The CDR3 nucleotides read TGCGCCAGCAGCGTGGGCATGGAGACCCAGTACTTC.

In this sample, this clone turned up a few times. The rearrangement joins TRBV6-5 to TRBJ1-1; D ambiguous. V lost 0 bases and J 1 base, leaving 6 bases between the germline ends. The CDR3 has 14 residues. The germline CDR1 and CDR2 sequences are MNHEY and SVGAGI. Here the CDR3 reads CASSYSRRNTEAFF. For the CDR3, the DNA is TGTGCCAGCAGTTACTCGAGAAGGAACACTGAAGCTTTCTTT.

J is TRBJ1-3 and V is TRBV28; no reliable D call. V dropped 4 bases and J dropped 6 bases, with 16 bases sitting between them. Germline V gene data show CDR1 as MDHEN and CDR2 as SYDVKM. The CDR3 length is 15 residues. This chain's CDR3 is CASSSGSTAKNTIYF. In DNA, the CDR3 is TGTGCCAGCAGTTCGGGCAGCACAGCCAAAAACACCATATATTTT.

The table lists this clone with a few counts. The chain links TRBV4-1 to TRBJ2-5; TRBD2 matches at 14 bases. This CDR3 has 17 residues. The germline V gene encodes CDR1 MGHRA and CDR2 YSYEKL. Trimming at V came to 5 bases and at J to 4 bases, leaving 9 bases not matched to a gene. The DNA of the CDR3 is TGCGCCAGCAGCGTAGGACGGACTAGCGGGGGGTTAGAGACCCAGTACTTC. Residues: CASSVGRTSGGLETQYF.

This chain joins TRBV5-1 and TRBJ2-5, with 10 bases lining up with TRBD2. The V segment lost 0 bases and the J segment 2 bases; nucleotides outside the gene matches: 4. Germline V gene data show CDR1 as SGHRS and CDR2 as YFSETQ. CDR3 length: 16 residues. CDR3 sequence reads: CASSLEASGGQETQYF. CDR3 bases: TGCGCCAGCAGCTTGGAGGCTAGCGGGGGACAAGAGACCCAGTACTTC.

The gene calls are TRBV15 and TRBJ1-5; 10 nucleotides agree with TRBD1. The CDR3 sequence is 17 residues long. Trimming cost V 2 bases and J 2 bases; bases outside gene matches: 6. Germline V gene data show CDR1 as LNHNV and CDR2 as YYDKDF (reference sequence). CDR3 amino acids: CATSRSGGTGGNQPQHF. CDR3 bases: TGTGCCACCAGCAGATCGGGTGGGACAGGGGGCAATCAGCCCCAGCATTTT.

The rearrangement joins TRBV7-9 to TRBJ1-4, with D hard to call. The V end was cut by 5 bases, the J end by 6 bases, with 10 bases between. The CDR3 is 13 amino acids. The germline V gene encodes CDR1 SEHNR and CDR2 FQNEAQ (reference sequence). This chain's CDR3 is CASSLGAHEKLFF. In DNA, the CDR3 is TGTGCCAGCAGCCTTGGTGCCCATGAAAAACTGTTTTTT.

This clone appeared a few times. Other DNA sequences in this sample translate to the same CDR3. This chain links TRBV9 with TRBJ1-3; D gene ambiguous. The CDR3 has 12 residues. The germline CDR1 and CDR2 sequences are SGDLS and YYNGEE. V lost 0 bases, J lost 8 bases, and 6 bases lay in between. The CDR3: CASSVDRDTIYF. CDR3 nucleotides: TGTGCCAGCAGCGTAGACCGGGACACCATATATTTT.

This clone appeared a single time. The chain carries TRBV28 and TRBJ1-4; D is uncertain. V lost 5 bases and J lost 5, with 0 bases in between. The CDR3 consists of 10 residues. The germline V gene has CDR1 MDHEN and CDR2 SYDVKM. CDR3 loop: CASSNEKLFF. The CDR3 DNA reads TGTGCCAGCAGTAATGAAAAACTGTTTTTT.

This clone was recorded once. The CDR3 sequence: CASSDEREGQNEQFF. CDR3 nucleotides: TGCGCCAGCAGTGATGAGCGGGAGGGGCAGAATGAGCAGTTCTTC. The rearrangement joins TRBV10-2 to TRBJ2-1; 10 bases are shared with TRBD2. CDR3 size: 15 residues. V shed 3 bases, J shed 7 bases, and the junction held 6 bases outside the gene matches. Looked up from germline, CDR1 is WSHSY and CDR2 is SAAADI.